This T cell receptor beta chain emerged from a study of blood T cell repertoires in COVID-19. The overall study: Sites across the United States, Italy and Spain contributed samples from acute and convalescent COVID-19. Sources were T cells, B-cell-depleted T cells, or PBMCs; the material itself was cDNA or gDNA.

Original handling: It was from reference gene primer amplification that nucleated cell counts were estimated. Generated by immunoSEQ multiplex PCR, the TCRdb table keeps only in-frame clones and is missing some. From that table come the V and J calls and clone size; the DNA was used to work out D and trimming. The data show under 300,000 clones, roughly 80% seen once. Germline V lookup: CDR1 LGHDT, CDR2 YNNKEL (reference sequence). The V end lost 0 bases, the J end lost 7 bases, and 12 bases lay between the germline ends. This CDR3 comprises 14 residues. Sequencing was carried out using peripheral blood. This TCR came from a woman of 80 years or more with acute or convalescent COVID-19. The genes are TRBV3-1 (or the pseudogene TRBV3-2) and TRBJ1-1, with unresolved D. The chain's CDR3 is CASSQDRGFGEAFF. The DNA of the CDR3 is TGTGCCAGCAGCCAAGATCGGGGTTTCGGTGAAGCTTTCTTT.